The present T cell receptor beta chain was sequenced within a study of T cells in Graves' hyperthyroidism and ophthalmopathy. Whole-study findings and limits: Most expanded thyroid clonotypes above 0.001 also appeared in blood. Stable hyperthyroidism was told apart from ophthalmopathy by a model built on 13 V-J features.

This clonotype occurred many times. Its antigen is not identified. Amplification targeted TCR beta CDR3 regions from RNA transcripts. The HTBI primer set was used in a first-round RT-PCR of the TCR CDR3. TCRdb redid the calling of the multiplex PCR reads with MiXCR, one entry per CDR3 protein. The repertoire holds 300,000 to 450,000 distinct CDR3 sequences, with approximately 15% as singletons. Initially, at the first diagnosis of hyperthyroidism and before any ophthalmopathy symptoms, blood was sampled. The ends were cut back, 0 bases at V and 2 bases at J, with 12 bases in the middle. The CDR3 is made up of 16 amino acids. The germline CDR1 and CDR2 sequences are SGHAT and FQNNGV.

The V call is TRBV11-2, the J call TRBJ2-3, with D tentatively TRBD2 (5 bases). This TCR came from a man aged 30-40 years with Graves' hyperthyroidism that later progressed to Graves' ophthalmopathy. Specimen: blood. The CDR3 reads CASSLESGGFTDTQYF. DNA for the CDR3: TGTGCCAGCAGCTTAGAATCAGGCGGGTTCACAGATACGCAGTATTTT.